This T cell receptor (beta chain) was profiled in a study of T cell repertoires in cytomegalovirus infection (dated by TCRdb to about 2019). Describing the broader study: Peptide stimulations targeted recently identified HLA-C-restricted CMV epitopes, whose presentation resists viral immunomodulation, together with well-studied HLA-B-restricted epitopes. The HLA type of each donor mattered for the analysis, because public TCR beta signatures pointed to carriage of CMV infection along with the matching HLA type.

This clonotype was found a few times. Its specific antigen is unknown. Base quality data are lacking; no much larger clone is found one base away. Interpreted using the paper, the treatment or condition label stands for: in vitro stimulation with specific CMV peptide epitopes to enrich CMV-specific T cells. Per the germline V gene (reference sequence), DFQATT is the CDR1 and SNEGSKA is the CDR2. The V end loses 0 bases and the J end loses 0 bases, and a stretch of 9 bases separates them. There are 15 amino acids in the CDR3, from cysteine to phenylalanine inclusive. CDR3 DNA is the only sequence kept; it has 45 bases, read in frame from the first base. Sequenced on an Illumina HiSeq 1500. Clones were called with MiXCR by TCRdb after fastp trimmed the public reads at Q25, and only in-frame beta chains were retained. Rows with a matching CDR3 protein are joined into one entry that keeps the most common DNA and genes. This sample holds under 350,000 distinct CDR3 sequences; 22% were observed only once. In total, the top ten clones hold about 20% of the sample.

The research as a whole found: Carriers of CMV infection plus the relevant HLA type were discriminated by the cumulative frequency of public TCR beta family members in the study cohort and in an independent roughly 370-donor cohort. The ex vivo response was dominated by HLA-C-restricted CMV-specific TCR beta clonotypes, which also provided the single most frequent clonotype in two of eight donors.

This chain joins TRBV20-1 to TRBJ1-5; the D gene assignment is ambiguous. Sequencing was performed on cultured PBMCs, taken from culture after CMV antigen stimulation. This TCR was recovered from a human donor in good health (CMV status not recorded). Some clones in this sample may be carry-over from other donors' samples. The DNA sequence is TGCAGTGCTAGAGACTATAGTCATAGCAATCAGCCCCAGCATTTT. Translation gives CSARDYSHSNQPQHF.